Each of the 6 T cell receptor beta chains below was sequenced from the same sample in a study of blood T cell repertoires in COVID-19. Libraries were prepared by immunoSEQ multiplex PCR; TCRdb keeps only in-frame clonotypes and omits some of them. Here the sample spans fewer than 600,000 clones, over 75% being singletons. Sequencing used PBMCs or T cells enriched from blood (not recorded which). These receptors all stem from a woman aged 40 to 49 who had recovered from COVID-19.

The chain recombines TRBV28 with TRBJ2-5; possibly TRBD2 for D (5 bases). CDR3 length: 15 residues. In germline, CDR1 is MDHEN, CDR2 SYDVKM. Trimming pared 5 bases from V and 1 base from J, leaving 14 bases between. The CDR3 region has the DNA TGTGCCAGCAGTCCCGTAGGAGGACCCCAAGAGACCCAGTACTTC. Amino acid sequence: CASSPVGGPQETQYF.

The chain combines TRBV10-3 with TRBJ2-5, with D tentatively TRBD2 (6 bases). V was shortened by 4 bases and J by 4 bases, with 16 bases between the two germline ends. The CDR3 is 15 amino acids. CDR1 and CDR2 (germline): ENHRY, SYGVKD. The CDR3 nucleotides are TGTGCCATCAGTGTAGGTGGGGGGATGGCAGAGACCCAGTACTTC. This sequence encodes CAISVGGGMAETQYF.

This chain joins TRBV19 and TRBJ2-3; TRBD1 might be the D (6 bases). Germline loops: CDR1 LNHDA, CDR2 SQIVND (reference sequence). Trimming removed 11 bases at V and 4 bases at J, with 22 bases between. The CDR3 length is 15 residues. The CDR3 loop is CAASQGPSRADTQYF. CDR3 DNA: TGTGCCGCCTCCCAGGGGCCTAGTAGGGCAGATACGCAGTATTTT.

V usage is TRBV7-8 and J usage is TRBJ1-5; perhaps TRBD1 as D (6 bases). The CDR3 spans 18 residues. Trimming cost V 1 base and J 1 base, with 17 bases left between them. Germline loops: CDR1 SGHVS, CDR2 FQNEAQ. The CDR3 bases are TGTGCCAGCAGCTTAGAATACACCAGACAGGCGAGCAATCAGCCCCAGCATTTT. Amino acid sequence: CASSLEYTRQASNQPQHF.

V gene TRBV19 combines with J gene TRBJ1-1, with 9 positions matching TRBD1. In germline, CDR1 is LNHDA, CDR2 SQIVND (reference sequence). J gave up 0 bases and V 2 bases, and 7 bases lay outside the gene matches. This CDR3 is built from 17 residues. The CDR3 here is CASSILGGQGVNTEAFF. CDR3 in DNA: TGTGCCAGTAGTATATTAGGGGGACAGGGAGTGAACACTGAAGCTTTCTTT.

The V gene is TRBV12-2, the J gene TRBJ2-5; TRBD1 reflects the table's D call only, with no check against the DNA. TRBV12-2 is a known pseudogene. The CDR3 covers 15 residues. In DNA form, the CDR3 reads TGTGCAAGTCGCTTAGGGCAGGGGGCGCGGGAGACCCAGTACTTC. Translation gives CASRLGQGARETQYF.